A selection of T cell receptor beta chains follows, all from one sample in a study of shared clonotypes between healthy human individuals. The protocol was immunoSEQ multiplex PCR, while the TCRdb copy is restricted to in-frame clones and leaves out a portion. The profile shows roughly 2.5 million clones, more than 80% of them singletons. What was sequenced was naive CD4+ T cells sorted from blood. These receptors originate from a man between 18 and 35 years old in good health. The CDR3 runs from the conserved cysteine through the conserved F or W. Each record gives: D gene, clone size, J gene, V gene, CDR3 protein, CDR3 DNA. D genes are given only for firm matches. Only part of the rows carry a size: once, few, many, or a class if the clone is expanded.

D gene: -
clone size: -
J gene: TRBJ1-1
V gene: TRBV10-3
CDR3 protein: CAISETKRDTEAFF
CDR3 DNA: TGTGCCATCAGTGAAACAAAACGGGACACTGAAGCTTTCTTT

D gene: -
clone size: -
J gene: TRBJ1-5
V gene: TRBV6-1
CDR3 protein: CASSEPPYSNQPQHF
CDR3 DNA: TGTGCCAGCAGTGAACCCCCTTATAGCAATCAGCCCCAGCATTTT

D gene: -
clone size: once
J gene: TRBJ2-7
V gene: TRBV5-1
CDR3 protein: CASSLAGSGVHEQYF
CDR3 DNA: TGCGCCAGCAGCTTGGCCGGGTCGGGAGTCCACGAGCAGTACTTC

D gene: -
clone size: -
J gene: TRBJ2-1
V gene: TRBV6-1
CDR3 protein: CASSESFGQFNEQFF
CDR3 DNA: TGTGCCAGCAGTGAATCCTTCGGACAGTTCAATGAGCAGTTCTTC

D gene: -
clone size: -
J gene: TRBJ2-5
V gene: TRBV10-3
CDR3 protein: CAISELGRRGQETQYF
CDR3 DNA: TGTGCCATCAGTGAGCTAGGGCGTCGGGGCCAGGAGACCCAGTACTTC

D gene: TRBD1
clone size: -
J gene: TRBJ1-2
V gene: TRBV5-4
CDR3 protein: CASSKGGQFYGYTF
CDR3 DNA: TGTGCCAGCAGCAAGGGGGGACAGTTCTATGGCTACACCTTC

D gene: -
clone size: -
J gene: TRBJ1-5
V gene: TRBV28
CDR3 protein: CASSHSNQPQHF
CDR3 DNA: TGTGCCAGCAGCCATAGCAATCAGCCCCAGCATTTT

D gene: TRBD2
clone size: -
J gene: TRBJ2-2
V gene: TRBV10-3
CDR3 protein: CAISAGTSDTGELFF
CDR3 DNA: TGTGCCATCAGTGCCGGGACTAGCGACACCGGGGAGCTGTTTTTT

D gene: TRBD2
clone size: -
J gene: TRBJ2-1
V gene: TRBV7-6
CDR3 protein: CASSLRLAGGTKSSYNEQFF
CDR3 DNA: TGTGCCAGCAGCTTAAGGCTAGCGGGAGGTACTAAGAGCTCCTACAATGAGCAGTTCTTC

D gene: TRBD1
clone size: -
J gene: TRBJ2-2
V gene: TRBV2
CDR3 protein: CASKETGVNGELFF
CDR3 DNA: TGTGCCAGCAAGGAGACAGGGGTTAACGGGGAGCTGTTTTTT

D gene: -
clone size: -
J gene: TRBJ1-1
V gene: TRBV13
CDR3 protein: CASILPGGSGSEAFF
CDR3 DNA: TGTGCCAGCATCCTACCCGGGGGTTCCGGCTCTGAAGCTTTCTTT

D gene: -
clone size: -
J gene: TRBJ2-7
V gene: TRBV6-6
CDR3 protein: CASRAVLVNEQYF
CDR3 DNA: TGTGCCAGCCGGGCAGTCCTAGTAAACGAGCAGTACTTC

D gene: -
clone size: -
J gene: TRBJ1-4
V gene: TRBV7-9
CDR3 protein: CASSLTARGPSTNEKLFF
CDR3 DNA: TGTGCCAGCAGCTTGACGGCTCGGGGCCCATCAACTAATGAAAAACTGTTTTTT

D gene: TRBD2
clone size: -
J gene: TRBJ2-1
V gene: TRBV12-5
CDR3 protein: CASGLERGPYNEQFF
CDR3 DNA: TGTGCTAGTGGTTTGGAGCGGGGACCCTACAATGAGCAGTTCTTC

D gene: -
clone size: -
J gene: TRBJ2-3
V gene: TRBV11-2
CDR3 protein: CASSLRTTTDTQYF
CDR3 DNA: TGTGCCAGCAGCTTACGAACGACCACAGATACGCAGTATTTT

D gene: TRBD1
clone size: -
J gene: TRBJ1-2
V gene: TRBV28
CDR3 protein: CASRTGSNYGYTF
CDR3 DNA: TGTGCCAGCAGGACAGGGTCTAACTATGGCTACACCTTC

D gene: TRBD1
clone size: -
J gene: TRBJ2-5
V gene: TRBV19
CDR3 protein: CASSLWTGGSQYF
CDR3 DNA: TGTGCCAGTAGTCTATGGACAGGGGGGAGCCAGTACTTC

D gene: -
clone size: -
J gene: TRBJ2-5
V gene: TRBV7-6
CDR3 protein: CASSLVDKETQYF
CDR3 DNA: TGTGCCAGCAGCTTAGTGGACAAAGAGACCCAGTACTTC

D gene: -
clone size: once
J gene: TRBJ2-3
V gene: TRBV11-2
CDR3 protein: CASSGGYAGWDTQYF
CDR3 DNA: TGTGCCAGCAGCGGGGGTTATGCCGGGTGGGATACGCAGTATTTT

D gene: TRBD2
clone size: -
J gene: TRBJ2-7
V gene: TRBV6-6
CDR3 protein: CASSPSGGGYEQYF
CDR3 DNA: TGTGCCAGCAGTCCGAGCGGGGGTGGTTACGAGCAGTACTTC

D gene: -
clone size: -
J gene: TRBJ1-1
V gene: TRBV5-1
CDR3 protein: CASSLGGRRNTEAFF
CDR3 DNA: TGCGCCAGCAGCTTGGGTGGACGACGGAACACTGAAGCTTTCTTT

D gene: -
clone size: -
J gene: TRBJ2-7
V gene: TRBV7-9
CDR3 protein: CASSFLEGGSYEQYF
CDR3 DNA: TGTGCCAGCAGCTTTTTGGAGGGGGGGTCCTACGAGCAGTACTTC

D gene: -
clone size: -
J gene: TRBJ1-2
V gene: TRBV6-1
CDR3 protein: CASSINYGYTF
CDR3 DNA: TGTGCCAGCAGTATTAACTATGGCTACACCTTC